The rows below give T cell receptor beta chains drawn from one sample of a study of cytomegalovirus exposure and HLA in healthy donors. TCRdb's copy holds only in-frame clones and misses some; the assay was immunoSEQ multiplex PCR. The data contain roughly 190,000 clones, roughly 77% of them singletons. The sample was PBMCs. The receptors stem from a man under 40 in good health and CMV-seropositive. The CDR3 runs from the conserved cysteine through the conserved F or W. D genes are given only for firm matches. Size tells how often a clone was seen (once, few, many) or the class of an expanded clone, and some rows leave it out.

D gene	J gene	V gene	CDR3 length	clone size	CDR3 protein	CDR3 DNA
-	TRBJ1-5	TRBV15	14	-	CATSSGDSNQPQHF	TGTGCCACCAGCAGCGGGGATAGCAATCAGCCCCAGCATTTT
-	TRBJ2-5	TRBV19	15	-	CASSPGGRPKETQYF	TGTGCCAGTAGCCCCGGCGGTCGCCCTAAAGAGACCCAGTACTTC
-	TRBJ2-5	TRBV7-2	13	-	CASRRGIGETQYF	TGTGCCAGCAGAAGAGGGATTGGGGAGACCCAGTACTTC
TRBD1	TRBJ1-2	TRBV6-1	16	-	CASSEGGGQGNYGYTF	TGTGCCAGCAGTGAAGGGGGGGGACAGGGTAACTATGGCTACACCTTC
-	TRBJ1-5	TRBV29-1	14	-	CNVSATGGMQPQHF	TGCAACGTTTCCGCCACGGGGGGGATGCAGCCCCAGCATTTT
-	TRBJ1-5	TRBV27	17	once	CASSLSFRGNSNQPQHF	TGTGCCAGCAGTTTATCTTTCCGGGGGAACAGCAATCAGCCCCAGCATTTT
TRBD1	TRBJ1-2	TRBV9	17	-	CASSVSWGTGLDYGYTF	TGTGCCAGCAGCGTATCGTGGGGGACAGGGTTGGACTATGGCTACACCTTC
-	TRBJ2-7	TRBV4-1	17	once	CASSHPLPQGGPREQYF	TGCGCCAGCAGCCACCCCCTCCCACAGGGTGGGCCCCGCGAGCAGTACTTC
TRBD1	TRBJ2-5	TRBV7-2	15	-	CASSLPTGGLETQYF	TGTGCCAGCAGCTTACCGACAGGGGGTTTGGAGACCCAGTACTTC
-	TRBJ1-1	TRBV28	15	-	CASPGGRSGGTEAFF	TGTGCCAGCCCCGGAGGAAGGTCTGGAGGCACTGAAGCTTTCTTT
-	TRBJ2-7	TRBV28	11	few	CASRGPYEQYF	TGTGCTTCCAGGGGTCCCTACGAGCAGTACTTC
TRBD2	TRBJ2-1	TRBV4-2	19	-	CASSQESARSGGAYNEQFF	TGTGCCAGCAGCCAAGAATCGGCCCGTAGCGGGGGGGCCTACAATGAGCAGTTCTTC
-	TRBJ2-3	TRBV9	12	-	CASSSQGDTQYF	TGTGCCAGCAGCTCCCAGGGGGATACGCAGTATTTT
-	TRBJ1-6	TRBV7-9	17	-	CASSLDGNSRANSPLHF	TGTGCCAGCAGCTTAGATGGCAATTCCAGGGCGAATTCACCCCTCCACTTT
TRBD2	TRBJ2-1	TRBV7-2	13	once	CASSLVAGNEQFF	TGTGCCAGCAGCTTAGTAGCGGGGAATGAGCAGTTCTTC
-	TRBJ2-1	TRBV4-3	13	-	CASSQVLVNEQFF	TGCGCCAGCAGCCAAGTACTAGTCAATGAGCAGTTCTTC
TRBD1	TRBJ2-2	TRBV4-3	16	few	CASSRSAGGARGELFF	TGCGCCAGCAGCCGGTCGGCAGGGGGAGCCCGGGGGGAGCTGTTTTTT
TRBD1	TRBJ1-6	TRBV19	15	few	CASSIFDRGNSPLHF	TGTGCCAGTAGTATATTTGACAGGGGAAATTCACCCCTCCACTTT
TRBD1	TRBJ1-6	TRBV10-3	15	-	CAISESGQDNSPLHF	TGTGCCATCAGTGAGTCGGGACAGGATAATTCACCCCTCCACTTT
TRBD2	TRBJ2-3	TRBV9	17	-	CASSVAGRSGSPDTQYF	TGTGCCAGCAGCGTAGCGGGTCGTAGCGGGAGCCCAGATACGCAGTATTTT
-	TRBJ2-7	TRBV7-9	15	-	CASSKSRERGYEQYF	TGTGCCAGCAGCAAAAGTAGGGAAAGGGGATACGAGCAGTACTTC
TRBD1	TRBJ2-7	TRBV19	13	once	CASSGQGNGEQYF	TGTGCCAGCTCGGGACAGGGGAACGGCGAGCAGTACTTC
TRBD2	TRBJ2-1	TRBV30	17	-	CAWSVLRTSGVPDEQFF	TGTGCCTGGAGTGTACTCAGGACTAGCGGGGTGCCCGATGAGCAGTTCTTC